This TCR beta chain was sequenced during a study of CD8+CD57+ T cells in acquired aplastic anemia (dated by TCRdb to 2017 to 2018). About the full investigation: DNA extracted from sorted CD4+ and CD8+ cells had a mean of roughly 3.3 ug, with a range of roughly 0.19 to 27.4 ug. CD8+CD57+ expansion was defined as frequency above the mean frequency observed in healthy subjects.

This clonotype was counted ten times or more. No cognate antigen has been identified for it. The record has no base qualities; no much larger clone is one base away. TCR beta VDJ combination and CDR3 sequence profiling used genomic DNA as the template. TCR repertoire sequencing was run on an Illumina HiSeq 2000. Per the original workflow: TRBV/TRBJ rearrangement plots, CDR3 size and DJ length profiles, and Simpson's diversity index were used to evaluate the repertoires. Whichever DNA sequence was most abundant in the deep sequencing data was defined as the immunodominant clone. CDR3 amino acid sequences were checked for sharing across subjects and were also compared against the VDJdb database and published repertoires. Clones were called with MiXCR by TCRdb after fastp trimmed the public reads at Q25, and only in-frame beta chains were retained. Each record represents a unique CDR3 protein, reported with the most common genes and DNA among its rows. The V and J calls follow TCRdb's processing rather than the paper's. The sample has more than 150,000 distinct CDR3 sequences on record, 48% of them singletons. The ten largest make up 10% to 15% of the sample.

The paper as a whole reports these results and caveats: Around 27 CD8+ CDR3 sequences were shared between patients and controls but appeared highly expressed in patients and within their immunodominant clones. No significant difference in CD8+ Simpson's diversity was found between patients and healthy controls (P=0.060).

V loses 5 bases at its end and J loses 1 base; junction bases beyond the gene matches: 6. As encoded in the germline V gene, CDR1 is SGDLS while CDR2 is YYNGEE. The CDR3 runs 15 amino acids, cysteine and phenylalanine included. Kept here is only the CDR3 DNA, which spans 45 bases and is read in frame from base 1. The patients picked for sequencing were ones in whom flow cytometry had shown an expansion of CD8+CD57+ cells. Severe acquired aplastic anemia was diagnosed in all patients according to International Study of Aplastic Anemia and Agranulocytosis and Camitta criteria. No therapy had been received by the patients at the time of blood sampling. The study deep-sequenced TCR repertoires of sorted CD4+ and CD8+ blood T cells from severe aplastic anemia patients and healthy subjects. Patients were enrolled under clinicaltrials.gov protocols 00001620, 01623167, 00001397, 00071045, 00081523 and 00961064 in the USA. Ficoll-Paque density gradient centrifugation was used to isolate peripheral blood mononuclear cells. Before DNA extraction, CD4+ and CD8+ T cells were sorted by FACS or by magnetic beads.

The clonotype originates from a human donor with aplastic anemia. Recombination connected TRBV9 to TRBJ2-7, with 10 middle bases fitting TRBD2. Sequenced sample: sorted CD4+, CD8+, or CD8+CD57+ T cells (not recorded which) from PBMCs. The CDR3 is CASSSFSGGSYEQYF. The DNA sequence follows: TGTGCCAGCAGTTCCTTTAGCGGGGGGTCCTACGAGCAGTACTTC.